The T cell receptor beta chain described here comes from a study of shared clonotypes between healthy human individuals. Only in-frame clones appear in the TCRdb table, and some are missing; sequencing was by immunoSEQ multiplex PCR. Here the sample spans around 990,000 clones, around 77% being singletons. A word on this clone: Its antigen is unknown.

The V end lost 4 bases, the J end lost 3 bases, and 13 bases lay between the germline ends. This CDR3 has 15 amino acids. CDR1 and CDR2 from the germline V gene are WNHNN and SYGVQD (reference sequence). Study-wide points: The study's rarefaction showed incomplete sorted-subset sequencing despite large depth. Non-shared clonotypes had lower generation probabilities than clonotypes shared by all four sorted-subset donors. Collection of samples was limited to blood; tissue repertoires likely differ.

The chain couples TRBV10-1 to TRBJ2-1; TRBD1 or TRBD2 may be the D gene (5 bases each). The sequenced material came from memory CD4+ T cells from PBMCs. The sample's subset: CD45RA-negative fraction. The receptor's source is a man aged 18 to 29 in good health. Some clones in this sample may be carry-over from other donors' samples. DNA of the CDR3: TGCGCCAGCAGTGGCCGAGGGGCTCTCTACAATGAGCAGTTCTTC. It is translated as CASSGRGALYNEQFF.